This T cell receptor beta chain stems from a study of long-term antiretroviral therapy in people with HIV. Overall study results and limits: Relative to transplant donor controls, diversity remained lower despite increasing after ART. Information on adherence to ART, viral resistance or therapy changes was unavailable.

About this clone itself: Its matching antigen is unknown.

Each participant with HIV received care in the United States. Survey-level resolution applied to immunoSEQ assay v3.0. TCRdb keeps only in-frame clones here, not all; method: immunoSEQ multiplex PCR. The data contain approximately 16,000 clones, under 85% of them singletons. V lost 4 bases to trimming and J lost 4 bases; unmatched junction nucleotides: 11. This CDR3 contains 15 residues. CDR1 is SGHRS and CDR2 is YFSETQ in the germline V gene. Sequencing was performed on unsorted PBMCs, taken just over 3.1 years after starting antiretroviral therapy. This receptor was obtained from a woman aged 40-49 years with HIV. The rearrangement uses TRBV5-1 and TRBJ2-7; 7 positions match TRBD1. The CDR3 loop reads CASSEAGTAVYEQYF. The CDR3 DNA is TGCGCCAGCAGCGAAGCCGGGACAGCTGTATACGAGCAGTACTTC.